This TCR beta chain appears in the sequencing data of a study of blood T cell repertoires in COVID-19. Participants in the exposed group had met a COVID-19 case in the 2 weeks before joining the study. This clone was detected only a few times. CDR3 size: 16 residues. V gave up 7 bases and J gave up 2 bases, with 18 bases separating them. The germline CDR1 and CDR2 sequences are SNHLY and FYNNEI. Data came from immunoSEQ multiplex PCR; TCRdb stores just in-frame clones and leaves some out. Among fewer than 350,000 clones, roughly 86% were seen once, and the ten largest hold 0.85% to 1.3%. This rearrangement joins TRBV2 to TRBJ1-5; D remains unclear. This TCR came from a woman aged 30 to 39 who had been exposed to COVID-19. Material for sequencing was PBMCs or T cells enriched from blood (not recorded which). CDR3 in amino acids: CASTTQEGAGNQPQHF. CDR3 in DNA: TGTGCCAGCACCACCCAGGAGGGCGCGGGCAATCAGCCCCAGCATTTT.